Following are 16 T cell receptor beta chains from one sample sequenced in a study of neurological immune-mediated disorders (dated by TCRdb to the late 2010s). Libraries came from 5' RACE. Data came from an Illumina HiSeq 2500. The public sequencing data were trimmed at Q25 with fastp and processed into clonotypes with MiXCR by TCRdb, which kept only in-frame beta chains. Each CDR3 protein gets just one entry, which takes the most common genes and DNA from the rows behind it. The sample table contains tens of thousands of distinct CDR3 sequences; only one count was recorded for roughly 5% of them. The top ten constitute about 7.4% of the sample. Input material: PBMCs. These TCRs come from a young man with multiple sclerosis.

At least ten counts were recorded for this clonotype. V and J are TRBV5-1 and TRBJ2-5; D is perhaps TRBD1 or TRBD2 (5 bases each). This CDR3 contains 15 residues. The V gene's germline CDR1 is SGHRS and CDR2 YFSETQ. The V gene lost 4 bases and the J gene lost 2 bases, with 15 bases spanning the gap. The CDR3 nucleotides read TGCGCCAGCAGCCGGGACGGCCTGCTTCAAGAGACCCAGTACTTC. This codes for CASSRDGLLQETQYF.

The genes are TRBV7-9 and TRBJ2-7; 8 bases map to TRBD1. Germline V gene data show CDR1 as SEHNR and CDR2 as FQNEAQ (reference sequence). The CDR3 sequence is 16 residues long. Trimming removed 10 bases from V and 5 bases from J; junction bases left unmatched: 19. The CDR3 DNA reads as TGTGCCACCCAAGCAGGACAGGGAAGTTCGGTCGACGAGCAGTACTTC. Protein product: CATQAGQGSSVDEQYF.

The sample holds many counts of this clonotype. The CDR3: CASVLTGGDGYTF. As DNA, the CDR3 is TGTGCCAGCGTTTTGACAGGGGGCGATGGCTACACCTTC. V gene TRBV12-3 or TRBV12-4 combines with J gene TRBJ1-2, with TRBD1 matching over 10 bases. The CDR3 is 13 amino acids. J was trimmed by 6 bases and V by 8 bases; bases with no gene match: 6.

This clonotype was counted many times. The chain couples TRBV20-1 to TRBJ2-7, with D tentatively TRBD1 (5 bases). Germline CDR1 reads DFQATT; CDR2 reads SNEGSKA (reference sequence). The CDR3 is 12 residues long. With 1 base removed from V and 9 bases from J, the gap between germline ends came to 13 bases. This chain's CDR3 is CSARVGGRAQYF. The CDR3 DNA reads TGCAGTGCTAGAGTAGGTGGCAGGGCGCAGTACTTC.

This clonotype has a count of ten or more. A read error may produce the germline difference seen at one junction end. J is TRBJ2-2 and V is TRBV7-6, with unresolved D. The CDR3 spans 12 residues. In germline, CDR1 is SGHVS, CDR2 FNYEAQ. This CDR3 reads CASSPDGWELFF. The CDR3 DNA sequence: TGTGCCAGCAGTCCCGACGGGTGGGAACTGTTTTTT.

With respect to this clonotype: One base away lies a much larger clone, so this may be a sequencing read error. This chain joins TRBV7-8 and TRBJ2-1; D call uncertain. Trimming cost V 4 bases and J 8 bases, with 9 bases left between them. CDR1 SGHVS and CDR2 FQNEAQ come from the germline V gene. The CDR3 has 12 amino acids. The CDR3 bases are TGTGCCAGCAGCTCGATAGGCGATGAGCAGTTCTTC. This gives the protein CASSSIGDEQFF.

The sample holds many counts of this clonotype. This chain connects TRBV15 to TRBJ2-6; D ambiguous. The germline CDR1 and CDR2 sequences are LNHNV and YYDKDF (reference sequence). The CDR3 is made up of 14 amino acids. Trimming cost V 4 bases and J 3 bases, with 7 bases left between them. Written as DNA, the CDR3 is TGTGCCACCAGCATCCTAGGTGGGGCCAACGTCCTGACTTTC. It is translated as CATSILGGANVLTF.

This chain uses TRBV19 with TRBJ1-5; the D is unclear. Trimming stripped 2 bases from V and 0 bases from J, with 8 bases between. Germline CDR1 and CDR2: LNHDA and SQIVND (reference sequence). The length of the CDR3 is 15 residues. The CDR3 loop is CASSIMADSNQPQHF. In DNA form, the CDR3 reads TGTGCCAGTAGTATAATGGCTGATAGCAATCAGCCCCAGCATTTT.

This clonotype was recorded many times. Mismatch with germline at one junction end may stem from a read error. This chain connects TRBV5-6 to TRBJ2-1; a possible D gene is TRBD2 (5 bases). From germline, CDR1 is SGHDT and CDR2 YYEEEE. The CDR3 spans 12 residues. The chain's CDR3 is CASSRPDRLPDF. The CDR3 nucleotides read TGTGCCAGCAGTCGCCCCGATAGACTACCGGACTTC.

This clonotype was observed at least ten times. The chain carries TRBV9 and TRBJ1-3; tentative D call: TRBD1 (5 bases). The V end lost 4 bases, the J end lost 8 bases, and 13 bases lay between the germline ends. The CDR3 is 13 amino acids. CDR1 is SGDLS and CDR2 is YYNGEE in the germline V gene. CDR3 DNA sequence: TGTGCCAGCAGCAGGGGCTCCGGGGACACCATATATTTT. It yields the protein CASSRGSGDTIYF.

This clonotype has ten or more counts. This chain joins TRBV7-3 and TRBJ2-3, with D maybe TRBD2 (5 bases). Germline CDR1 SGHTA, CDR2 FQGTGA. The V and J ends lost 9 bases and 1 base respectively, with 14 bases between them. The CDR3 has 14 amino acids. The CDR3 DNA reads as TGTGCCAGTTCATCCCTGGGAGGCACAGATACGCAGTATTTT. This codes for CASSSLGGTDTQYF.

This clonotype has at least ten counts. V gene TRBV5-1 combines with J gene TRBJ2-3; D unresolved. Germline CDR1 and CDR2: SGHRS and YFSETQ. The ends were cut back, 0 bases at V and 2 bases at J, with 10 bases in the middle. The CDR3 length is 15 residues. Here the CDR3 reads CASSLDLTSTDTQYF. DNA of the CDR3: TGCGCCAGCAGCTTGGACTTAACATCCACAGATACGCAGTATTTT. Combining the CDR3 with reference TRBV5-1 and TRBJ2-3 gives the whole variable domain KAGVTQTPRYLIKTRGQQVTLSCSPISGHRSVSWYQQTPGQGLQFLFEYFSETQRNKGNFPGRFSGRQFSNSRSEMNVSTLELGDSALYLCASSLDLTSTDTQYFGPGTRLTVL.

The chain combines TRBV4-3 with TRBJ1-3; D not certain. The CDR3 consists of 15 residues. Trimming took 0 bases from V and 8 from J, leaving 14 bases between them. Germline V gene data show CDR1 as LGHNA and CDR2 as YSLEER. The CDR3 DNA reads as TGCGCCAGCAGCCAAGACCTCTTCCGGGTAGACACCATATATTTT. Its translation is CASSQDLFRVDTIYF.

This clonotype was seen many times. J is TRBJ2-1 and V is TRBV7-2; D may be TRBD2 (5 bases). In germline, CDR1 is SGHTA, CDR2 FQGNSA. The CDR3 sequence is 15 residues long. Trimming shortened V by 1 base and J by 0 bases, and 7 bases separated the two germline ends. CDR3 coding DNA: TGTGCCAGCAGCTTAGGGGAGAGCTCCTACAATGAGCAGTTCTTC. It yields the protein CASSLGESSYNEQFF. Based on the CDR3 plus reference TRBV7-2 and TRBJ2-1, the full variable domain is GAGVSQSPSNKVTEKGKDVELRCDPISGHTALYWYRQSLGQGLEFLIYFQGNSAPDKSGLPSDRFSAERTGGSVSTLTIQRTQQEDSAVYLCASSLGESSYNEQFFGPGTRLTVL.

This clonotype showed up many times. The chain is built from TRBV7-2 and TRBJ2-7, with 11 bases identical to TRBD1. Germline trimming cut 4 bases from V and 2 bases from J; bases unmatched to any gene: 4. Germline-derived CDR1 and CDR2 are SGHTA and FQGNSA. This CDR3 is 15 amino acids long. DNA of the CDR3: TGTGCCAGCAGCTATGGGACAGGGGGAACCTACGAGCAGTACTTC. It translates to CASSYGTGGTYEQYF.

Concerning this clonotype: A read error is possible here, since a much larger clone lies one base away. The J gene is TRBJ1-3, the V gene TRBV15; TRBD1 matches 7 bases. Germline CDR1 reads LNHNV; CDR2 reads YYDKDF (reference sequence). The CDR3 is 18 amino acids. CDR3 sequence reads: CATSRTYRQGRSGKTIYF. The CDR3 coding sequence is TGTGCCACCAGCAGAACCTACCGACAGGGAAGGTCTGGAAAAACCATATATTTT.